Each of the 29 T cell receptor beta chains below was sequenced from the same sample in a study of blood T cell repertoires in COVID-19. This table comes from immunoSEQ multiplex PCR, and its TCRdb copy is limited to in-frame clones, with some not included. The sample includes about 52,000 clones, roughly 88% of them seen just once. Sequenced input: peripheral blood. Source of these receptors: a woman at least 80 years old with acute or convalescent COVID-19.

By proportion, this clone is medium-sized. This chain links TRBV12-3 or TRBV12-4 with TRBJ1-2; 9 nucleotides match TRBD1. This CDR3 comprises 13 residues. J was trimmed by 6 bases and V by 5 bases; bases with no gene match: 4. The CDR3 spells CASSGTGSHGYTF. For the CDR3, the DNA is TGTGCCAGCAGTGGGACAGGGAGCCATGGCTACACCTTC.

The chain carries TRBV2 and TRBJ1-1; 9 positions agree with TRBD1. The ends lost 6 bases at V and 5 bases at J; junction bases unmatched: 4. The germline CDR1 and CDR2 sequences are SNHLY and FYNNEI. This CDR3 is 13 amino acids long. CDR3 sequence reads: CASRVGQGTEAFF. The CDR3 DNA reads TGTGCCAGCAGGGTCGGACAGGGGACTGAAGCTTTCTTT.

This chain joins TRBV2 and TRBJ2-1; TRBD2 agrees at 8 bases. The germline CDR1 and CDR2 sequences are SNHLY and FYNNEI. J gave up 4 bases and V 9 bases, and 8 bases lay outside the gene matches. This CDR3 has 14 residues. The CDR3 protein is CASFRGGGYNEQFF. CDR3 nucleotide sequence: TGTGCCAGTTTCCGGGGCGGGGGGTACAATGAGCAGTTCTTC.

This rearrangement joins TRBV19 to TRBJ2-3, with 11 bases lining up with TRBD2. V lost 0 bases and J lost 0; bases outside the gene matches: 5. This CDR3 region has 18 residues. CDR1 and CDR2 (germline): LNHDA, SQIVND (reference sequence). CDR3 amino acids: CASSIEPSGRPSTDTQYF. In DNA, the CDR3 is TGTGCCAGTAGTATAGAGCCTAGCGGGAGGCCTAGCACAGATACGCAGTATTTT.

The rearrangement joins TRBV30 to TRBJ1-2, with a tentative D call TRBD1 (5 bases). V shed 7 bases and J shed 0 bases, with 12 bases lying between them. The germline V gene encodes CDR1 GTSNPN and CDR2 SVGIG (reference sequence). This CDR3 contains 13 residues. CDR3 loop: CAFMTASNYGYTF. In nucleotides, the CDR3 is TGTGCCTTTATGACAGCCTCTAACTATGGCTACACCTTC.

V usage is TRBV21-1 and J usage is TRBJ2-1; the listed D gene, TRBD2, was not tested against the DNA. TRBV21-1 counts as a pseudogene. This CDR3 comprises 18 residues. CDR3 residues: CAGRRRVLRGGSYNEQFF. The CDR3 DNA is TGTGCAGGAAGAAGGCGGGTTTTAAGGGGGGGCTCCTACAATGAGCAGTTCTTC.

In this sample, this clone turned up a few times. This CDR3 reads CASSVGTAQRETQYF. Written as DNA, the CDR3 is TGTGCCAGCAGCGTCGGGACAGCGCAACGGGAGACCCAGTACTTC. The V and J genes are TRBV9 and TRBJ2-5, with 7 positions matching TRBD1. CDR1 and CDR2 (germline): SGDLS, YYNGEE. V trimming: 2 bases; J trimming: 5 bases; junction bases outside the gene matches: 9. The CDR3 spans 15 residues.

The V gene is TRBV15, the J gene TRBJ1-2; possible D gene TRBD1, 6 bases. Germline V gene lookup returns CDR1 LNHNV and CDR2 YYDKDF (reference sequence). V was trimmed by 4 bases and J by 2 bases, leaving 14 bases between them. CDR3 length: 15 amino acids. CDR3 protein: CATSTRTAFNYGYTF. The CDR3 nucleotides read TGTGCCACCAGCACCAGGACAGCCTTCAACTATGGCTACACCTTC.

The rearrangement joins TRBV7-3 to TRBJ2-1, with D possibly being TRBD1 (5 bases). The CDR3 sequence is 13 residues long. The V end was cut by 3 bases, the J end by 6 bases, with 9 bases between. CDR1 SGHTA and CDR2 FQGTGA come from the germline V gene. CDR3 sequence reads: CASSLGLVNEQFF. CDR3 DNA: TGTGCCAGCAGCTTGGGGCTAGTCAATGAGCAGTTCTTC.

The CDR3 DNA reads TGTGCCAGCCATCGGGATCCCAAGACGGATCAGCCCCAGCATTTT. This codes for CASHRDPKTDQPQHF. This chain connects TRBV18 to TRBJ1-5; D remains unclear. The germline V gene encodes CDR1 KGHSH and CDR2 LQKENI. The CDR3 totals 15 residues. With 8 bases removed from V and 5 bases from J, the gap between germline ends came to 19 bases.

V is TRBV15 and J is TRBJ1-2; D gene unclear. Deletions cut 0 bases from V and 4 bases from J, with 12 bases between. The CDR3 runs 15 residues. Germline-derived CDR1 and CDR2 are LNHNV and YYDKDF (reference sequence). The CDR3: CATSREDSGRYGYTF. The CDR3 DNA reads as TGTGCCACCAGCAGAGAGGACTCCGGCCGCTATGGCTACACCTTC. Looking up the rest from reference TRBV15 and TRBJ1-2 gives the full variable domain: DAMVIQNPRYQVTQFGKPVTLSCSQTLNHNVMYWYQQKSSQAPKLLFHYYDKDFNNEADTPDNFQSRRPNTSFCFLDIRSPGLGDTAMYLCATSREDSGRYGYTFGSGTRLTVV.

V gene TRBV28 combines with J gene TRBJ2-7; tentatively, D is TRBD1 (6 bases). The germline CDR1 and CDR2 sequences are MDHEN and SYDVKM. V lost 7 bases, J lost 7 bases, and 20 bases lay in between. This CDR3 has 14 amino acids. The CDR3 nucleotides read TGTGCCAGCACCCCTCAGGGGCCGGTCAAGGAGCAGTACTTC. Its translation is CASTPQGPVKEQYF.

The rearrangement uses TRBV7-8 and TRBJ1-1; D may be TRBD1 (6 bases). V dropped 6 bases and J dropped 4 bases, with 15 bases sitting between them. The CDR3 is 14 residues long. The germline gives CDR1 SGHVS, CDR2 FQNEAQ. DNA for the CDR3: TGTGCCAGCAGACTAGCGACAGGAACCACTGAAGCTTTCTTT. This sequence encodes CASRLATGTTEAFF.

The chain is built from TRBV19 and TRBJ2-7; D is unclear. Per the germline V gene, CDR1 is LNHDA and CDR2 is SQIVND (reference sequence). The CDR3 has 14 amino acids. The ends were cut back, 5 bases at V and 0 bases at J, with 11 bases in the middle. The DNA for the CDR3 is TGTGCCAGTAGTCGCCAAGCTAGCTCCTACGAGCAGTACTTC. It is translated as CASSRQASSYEQYF.

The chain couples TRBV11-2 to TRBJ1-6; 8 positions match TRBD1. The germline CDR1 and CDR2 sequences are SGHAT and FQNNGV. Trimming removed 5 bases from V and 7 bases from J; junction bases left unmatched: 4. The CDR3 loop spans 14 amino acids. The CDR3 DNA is TGTGCCAGCAGCCCCCGGGACAGGAATTCACCCCTCCACTTT. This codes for CASSPRDRNSPLHF.

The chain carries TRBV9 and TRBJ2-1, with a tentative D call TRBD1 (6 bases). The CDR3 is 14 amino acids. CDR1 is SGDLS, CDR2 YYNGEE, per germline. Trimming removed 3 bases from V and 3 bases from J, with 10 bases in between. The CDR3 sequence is CASSGRTVYNEQFF. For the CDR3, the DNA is TGTGCCAGCAGCGGACGGACAGTCTACAATGAGCAGTTCTTC.

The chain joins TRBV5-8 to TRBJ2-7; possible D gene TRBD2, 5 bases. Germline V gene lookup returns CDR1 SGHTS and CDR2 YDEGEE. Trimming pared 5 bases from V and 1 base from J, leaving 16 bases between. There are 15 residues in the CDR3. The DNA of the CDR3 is TGTGCCAGCAGTTTCGGACTCCGAGGGTCCTACGAGCAGTACGTC. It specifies CASSFGLRGSYEQYV.

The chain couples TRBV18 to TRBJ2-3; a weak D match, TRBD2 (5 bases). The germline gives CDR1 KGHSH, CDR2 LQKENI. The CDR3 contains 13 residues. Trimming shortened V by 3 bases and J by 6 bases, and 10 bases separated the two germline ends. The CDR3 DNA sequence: TGTGCCAGCTCACCCAACCCGGGGGATACGCAGTATTTT. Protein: CASSPNPGDTQYF.

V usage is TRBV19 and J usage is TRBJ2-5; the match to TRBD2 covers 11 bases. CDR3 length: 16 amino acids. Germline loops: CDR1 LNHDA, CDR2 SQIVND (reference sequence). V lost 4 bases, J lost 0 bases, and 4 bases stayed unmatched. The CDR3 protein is CASSTQLAGDQETQYF. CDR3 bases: TGTGCCAGTAGTACCCAACTAGCGGGGGACCAAGAGACCCAGTACTTC. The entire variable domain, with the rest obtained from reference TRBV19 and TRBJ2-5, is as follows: DGGITQSPKYLFRKEGQNVTLSCEQNLNHDAMYWYRQDPGQGLRLIYYSQIVNDFQKGDIAEGYSVSREKKESFPLTVTSAQKNPTAFYLCASSTQLAGDQETQYFGPGTRLLVL.

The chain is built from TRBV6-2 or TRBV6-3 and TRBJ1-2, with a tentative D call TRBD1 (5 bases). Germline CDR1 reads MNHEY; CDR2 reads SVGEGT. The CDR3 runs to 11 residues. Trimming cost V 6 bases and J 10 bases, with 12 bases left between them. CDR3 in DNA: TGTGCCAGCAGCCACGGACAATTCTACACCTTC. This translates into CASSHGQFYTF.

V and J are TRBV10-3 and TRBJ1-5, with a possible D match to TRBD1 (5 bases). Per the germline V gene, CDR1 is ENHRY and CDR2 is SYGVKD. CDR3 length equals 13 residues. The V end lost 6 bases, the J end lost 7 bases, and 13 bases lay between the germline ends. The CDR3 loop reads CAISREVGQPQHF. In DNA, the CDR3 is TGTGCCATCAGCAGGGAGGTGGGACAGCCCCAGCATTTT.

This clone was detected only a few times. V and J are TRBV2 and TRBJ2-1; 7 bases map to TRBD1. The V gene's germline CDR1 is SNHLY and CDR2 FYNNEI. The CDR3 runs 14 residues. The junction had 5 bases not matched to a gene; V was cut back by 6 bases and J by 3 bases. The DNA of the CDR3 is TGTGCCAGCAGGGATCGGGACAGCTACAATGAGCAGTTCTTC. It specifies CASRDRDSYNEQFF.

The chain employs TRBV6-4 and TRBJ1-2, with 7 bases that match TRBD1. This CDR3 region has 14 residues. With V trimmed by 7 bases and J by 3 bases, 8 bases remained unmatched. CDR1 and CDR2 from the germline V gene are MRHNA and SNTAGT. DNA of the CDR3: TGTGCCAGCACCGGAACAGGGGAGGACTATGGCTACACCTTC. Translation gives CASTGTGEDYGYTF.

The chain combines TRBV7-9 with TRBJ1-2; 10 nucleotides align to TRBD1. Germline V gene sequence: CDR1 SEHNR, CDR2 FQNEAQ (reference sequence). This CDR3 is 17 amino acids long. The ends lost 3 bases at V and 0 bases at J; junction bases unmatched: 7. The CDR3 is CASSFRDRGQANYGYTF. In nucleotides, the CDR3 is TGTGCCAGCAGCTTCCGGGACAGGGGACAAGCTAACTATGGCTACACCTTC.

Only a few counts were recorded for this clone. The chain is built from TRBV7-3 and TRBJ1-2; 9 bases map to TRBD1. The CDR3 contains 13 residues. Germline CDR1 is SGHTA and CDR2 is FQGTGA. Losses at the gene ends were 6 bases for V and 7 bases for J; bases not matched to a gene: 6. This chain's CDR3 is CASSEGTGSGYTF. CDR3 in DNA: TGTGCCAGCAGTGAAGGGACAGGGAGTGGCTACACCTTC.

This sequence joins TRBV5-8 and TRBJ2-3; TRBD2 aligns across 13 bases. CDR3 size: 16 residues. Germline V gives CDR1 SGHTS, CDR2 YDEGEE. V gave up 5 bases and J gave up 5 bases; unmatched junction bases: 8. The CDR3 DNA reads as TGTGCCAGCAGTCCCGGACTAGCGGGGGAGGTAGATACGCAGTATTTT. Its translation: CASSPGLAGEVDTQYF.

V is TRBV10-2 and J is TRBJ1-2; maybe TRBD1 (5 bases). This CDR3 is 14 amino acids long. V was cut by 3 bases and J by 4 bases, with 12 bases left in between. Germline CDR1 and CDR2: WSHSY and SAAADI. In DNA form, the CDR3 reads TGCGCCAGCAGTGAAGTGGAGGGGCGCTATGGCTACACCTTC. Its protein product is CASSEVEGRYGYTF.

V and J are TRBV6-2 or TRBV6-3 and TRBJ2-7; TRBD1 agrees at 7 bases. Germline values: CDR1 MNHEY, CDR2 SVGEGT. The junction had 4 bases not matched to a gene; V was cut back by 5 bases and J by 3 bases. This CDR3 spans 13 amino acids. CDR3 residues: CASSQTGRYEQYV. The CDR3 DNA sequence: TGTGCCAGCAGTCAGACAGGGCGCTACGAGCAGTACGTC.

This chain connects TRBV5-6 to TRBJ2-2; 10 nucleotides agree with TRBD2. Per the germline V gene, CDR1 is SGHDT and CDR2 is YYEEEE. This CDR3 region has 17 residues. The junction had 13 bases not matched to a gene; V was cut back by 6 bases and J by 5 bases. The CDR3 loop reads CASTKPGTSGATGELFF. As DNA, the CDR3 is TGTGCCAGCACCAAACCCGGTACTAGCGGGGCAACCGGGGAGCTGTTTTTT.